This is a list of T cell receptor beta chains from one sample in a study of PD-1 blockade in classical Hodgkin lymphoma. Clones were sequenced by immunoSEQ multiplex PCR, and TCRdb holds only the in-frame ones, with some missing. Of about 40,000 clones listed, roughly 88% are singletons. This sample comprised peripheral blood mononuclear cells (PBMCs), obtained before the second cycle of nivolumab. The receptors derive from a human donor with classical Hodgkin lymphoma. Both conserved end residues are trimmed from each CDR3.

CDR3 protein	V gene
ASSLDPALNEQF	TRBV11-3
ASSGITSGMYNEQF	TRBV27
ASRRVGNEQF	TRBV6-5
ASSLGTVNEKLF	TRBV6-5
ASMSMEETQY	TRBV19
ASDSNPGDIIAGELF	TRBV12-5
ASSLYYRETQY	TRBV5-8
ASSSKGAYGYT	TRBV11-3
ASSLWGDEQY	TRBV6-5
AWSRDSNSGNTIY	TRBV30
ASSPLAGDIKTQY	TRBV27
ASSIDPRHSEEKLF	TRBV19
AIRLEREGANNEQF	TRBV10-3
ASSLDETSGSVDTQY	TRBV7-6